These 16 T cell receptor beta chains came from one sample sequenced in a study of post-analysis software for immune sequencing data. Regarding the study as a whole: The study found TRBV5-6, TRBV5-1 and TRBV20-1 among four to six TRBV segments more frequent in patients than controls.

Sequencing libraries made from TCR beta cDNA carried unique molecular identifiers. TCRdb redid the calling of the PCR reads with MiXCR, one entry per CDR3 protein. The sample contains approximately 150,000 distinct CDR3 sequences, approximately 30% of which appear only once. For these receptors, no antigen is known. Material for sequencing was blood. These receptors were taken from a girl aged 5 to 17 with multiple sclerosis.

Turning to this clonotype: Germline is not matched at one junction end, which may reflect a read error. This rearrangement joins TRBV6-6 to TRBJ1-6; D gene unclear. The CDR3 runs 13 residues. The germline V gene has CDR1 MNHNY and CDR2 SVGAGI (reference sequence). The DNA for the CDR3 is TGTGCCAGCAGTTACCAAGTTGATTCACCCCCCCACTTT. This sequence encodes CASSYQVDSPPHF.

As to this clonotype: A clone one base away is much larger, so this may be a read error. The CDR3 sequence is CASSFRTSGGSYNEQYF. The CDR3 DNA reads as TGTGCCAGCAGTTTCAGGACTAGCGGGGGCTCCTACAATGAGCAGTACTTC. V gene TRBV27 combines with J gene TRBJ2-1, with 13 nucleotides matching TRBD2. The J call may be wrong; the DNA end is better matched by TRBJ2-7. The CDR3 totals 17 residues. Germline values: CDR1 MNHEY, CDR2 SMNVEV (reference sequence).

The table lists this clonotype with a few counts. The chain combines TRBV12-3 or TRBV12-4 with TRBJ1-2; perhaps TRBD1 as D (6 bases). Trimming removed 3 bases from V and 7 bases from J, with 15 bases in between. The length of the CDR3 is 14 residues. The CDR3 is CASSFGGRRGGYTF. The CDR3, as DNA: TGTGCCAGCAGTTTCGGGGGGCGCAGAGGTGGCTACACCTTC.

This clonotype was picked up one time. This may be a read error, as it is one base from a much larger clone. The genes are TRBV28 and TRBJ2-3, with 11 bases matching TRBD2. The CDR3 is 17 amino acids. Germline V gene data show CDR1 as MDHEN and CDR2 as SYDVKM. The J segment lost 4 bases and the V segment lost 4 bases, leaving 10 bases of the junction unmatched. CDR3: CASSSLAGGTSADTQYF. The CDR3 region has the DNA TGTGCCAGCAGTTCCTTAGCGGGAGGGACTAGCGCAGATACGCAGTATTTT.

Of note for this clonotype: Mismatch with germline at one junction end may stem from a read error. The V and J genes are TRBV3-1 and TRBJ2-7, with D uncertain. This CDR3 has 16 residues. The germline V gene encodes CDR1 LGHDT and CDR2 YNNKEL (reference sequence). The CDR3 sequence: CAGSQDQAYPSYEQYF. As DNA, the CDR3 is TGTGCCGGCAGCCAAGACCAGGCGTACCCCTCCTACGAGCAGTACTTC.

V usage is TRBV5-4 and J usage is TRBJ2-5; tentatively, D is TRBD1 (5 bases). The CDR3 runs 15 residues. Trimming removed 3 bases from V and 3 bases from J, with 15 bases in between. From germline, CDR1 is SGHNT and CDR2 YYREEE (reference sequence). This CDR3 reads CASSSPHLGEETQYF. The CDR3 DNA is TGTGCCAGCAGCTCCCCACATCTAGGGGAAGAGACCCAGTACTTC.

Comments on this clonotype: An end of the junction does not agree with germline; a read error may underlie this. The chain combines TRBV28 with TRBJ2-3; perhaps TRBD1 as D (6 bases). Germline V lookup: CDR1 MDHEN, CDR2 SYDVKM. The CDR3 loop spans 14 amino acids. The CDR3 region has the DNA TGTGCCAGCAGGTTATTGGCAGGGGCACGTACGCAGTATTTT. It codes for CASRLLAGARTQYF.

The sample holds many counts of this clonotype. This sequence joins TRBV7-2 and TRBJ2-1, with a possible D match to TRBD2 (5 bases). V lost 6 bases, J lost 5 bases, and 14 bases lay in between. CDR3 length equals 14 residues. CDR1 and CDR2 (germline): SGHTA, FQGNSA. The CDR3 loop reads CASSYSATDNEQFF. CDR3 nucleotide sequence: TGTGCCAGCAGTTATAGCGCCACGGACAATGAGCAGTTCTTC.

There are a few counts of this clonotype. The chain couples TRBV2 to TRBJ1-1; 9 bases match TRBD1. CDR3 length: 13 residues. Germline CDR1 and CDR2: SNHLY and FYNNEI. V gave up 6 bases and J gave up 5 bases; unmatched junction bases: 4. The CDR3 region has the DNA TGTGCCAGCAGACAGGGGGCGGGTACTGAAGCTTTCTTT. This codes for CASRQGAGTEAFF.

This clonotype was seen more than once but under ten times. Germline is not matched at one junction end, which may reflect a read error. The rearrangement joins TRBV15 to TRBJ2-1; TRBD1 matches at 7 bases. The germline V gene has CDR1 LNHNV and CDR2 YYDKDF (reference sequence). The CDR3 has 15 amino acids. The CDR3 sequence is CATSGRDRHYNELFF. The CDR3 DNA follows: TGTGCCACCAGCGGCCGGGACAGACACTACAATGAGCTGTTCTTC.

Many counts were recorded for this clonotype. This rearrangement joins TRBV29-1 to TRBJ2-1; 10 nucleotides agree with TRBD2. V shed 5 bases and J 9 bases; nucleotides not matched to a gene: 7. Germline V CDR1 and CDR2: SQVTM, ANQGSEA. The CDR3 is made up of 13 amino acids. DNA of the CDR3: TGCAGCGTTTGGGCTAGCGGGGGATTTGAGCAGTTCTTC. Residues: CSVWASGGFEQFF.

The rearrangement uses TRBV7-2 and TRBJ2-1, with D uncertain. CDR1 and CDR2 from the germline V gene are SGHTA and FQGNSA. CDR3 length equals 14 residues. V shed 5 bases and J shed 5 bases, with 13 bases lying between them. The CDR3 sequence: CASSPMVPNNEQFF. In nucleotides, the CDR3 is TGTGCCAGCAGCCCTATGGTTCCTAACAATGAGCAGTTCTTC.

A few counts support this clonotype. The chain is built from TRBV27 and TRBJ1-4; 7 nucleotides agree with TRBD1. The CDR3 is 13 amino acids. CDR1 is MNHEY, CDR2 SMNVEV, per germline (reference sequence). V lost 4 bases, J lost 7 bases, and 3 bases stayed unmatched. DNA for the CDR3: TGTGCCAGCAGTTCGGACAGGCTTGAAAAACTGTTTTTT. As protein: CASSSDRLEKLFF.

This clonotype showed up just once. The rearrangement links TRBV28 to TRBJ2-1; no clear D gene. This CDR3 is 13 amino acids long. The V gene's germline CDR1 is MDHEN and CDR2 SYDVKM. The V and J ends lost 4 bases and 10 bases respectively, with 14 bases between them. This CDR3 reads CASSSEQTYEQFF. CDR3 in DNA: TGTGCCAGCAGTTCCGAACAAACCTACGAGCAGTTCTTC. The complete variable domain, with remaining parts taken from reference TRBV28 and TRBJ2-1, reads DVKVTQSSRYLVKRTGEKVFLECVQDMDHENMFWYRQDPGLGLRLIYFSYDVKMKEKGDIPEGYSVSREKKERFSLILESASTNQTSMYLCASSSEQTYEQFFGPGTRLTVL.

On this clonotype: A much larger clone differs by one base, so this may be a read error. The chain uses TRBV2 and TRBJ2-4, with 7 bases fitting TRBD2. With the DNA end fitting TRBJ2-5 better, the J assignment may be wrong. Germline CDR1 is SNHLY and CDR2 is FYNNEI. The length of the CDR3 is 13 residues. The chain's CDR3 is CASGLVAGETQYF. The CDR3 DNA sequence: TGTGCCAGCGGACTAGTGGCCGGGGAGACCCAGTACTTC.

V gene TRBV12-3 or TRBV12-4 combines with J gene TRBJ2-7; 8 bases match TRBD2. This CDR3 has 15 amino acids. Germline trimming cut 6 bases from V and 2 bases from J; bases unmatched to any gene: 9. The CDR3 sequence: CASSDLREAPYEQYF. CDR3 nucleotide sequence: TGTGCCAGCAGCGACTTGCGGGAGGCACCCTACGAGCAGTACTTC.